A single sample gave rise to the 15 T cell receptor beta chains below, sequenced in a study of T cells in Graves' hyperthyroidism and ophthalmopathy. Template material for amplifying TCR beta CDR3 regions consisted of RNA transcripts. A first-round RT-PCR of the TCR CDR3 used the HTBI primer set. TCRdb called the multiplex PCR reads again in MiXCR, with one record for every CDR3 protein. This table holds under 650,000 distinct CDR3 sequences, about 17% found once. The source material was blood. The source is a woman in her 30s with Graves' hyperthyroidism.

The table lists this clonotype with many counts. The rearrangement links TRBV28 to TRBJ2-5; TRBD2 matches 11 bases. The CDR3 has 15 residues. V dropped 5 bases and J dropped 4; count of bases not matched to a gene: 6. In germline, CDR1 is MDHEN, CDR2 SYDVKM. The CDR3 loop is CASSRSGRVGETQYF. As DNA, the CDR3 is TGTGCCAGCAGTCGTAGCGGGAGGGTCGGAGAGACCCAGTACTTC.

This clonotype was picked up many times. The chain uses TRBV11-2 and TRBJ1-5; D is ambiguous. Germline lookup yields CDR1 SGHAT and CDR2 FQNNGV. The CDR3 consists of 13 residues. Trimming left V 5 bases short and J 0 bases short, with 5 bases between. CDR3 residues: CASSDYSNQPQHF. The CDR3, as DNA: TGTGCCAGCAGCGATTATAGCAATCAGCCCCAGCATTTT.

This clonotype was seen a handful of times. This chain uses TRBV6-1 with TRBJ1-6; 7 nucleotides agree with TRBD1. This CDR3 is 15 amino acids long. V was clipped by 5 bases and J by 7 bases; unmatched bases: 8. CDR1 MNHNS and CDR2 SASEGT come from the germline V gene. CDR3 DNA: TGTGCCAGCAGTCAATTACAGGGGTCGAATTCACCCCTCCACTTT. Encoded protein: CASSQLQGSNSPLHF.

J is TRBJ1-2 and V is TRBV30; possibly TRBD1 for D (5 bases). This CDR3 region has 13 residues. V was trimmed by 2 bases and J by 8 bases, leaving 15 bases between them. Germline V gene sequence: CDR1 GTSNPN, CDR2 SVGIG (reference sequence). The CDR3 here is CAWSILIGGGYTF. CDR3 sequence (DNA): TGTGCCTGGAGTATCCTAATCGGGGGAGGCTACACCTTC.

This clonotype showed up many times. The chain joins TRBV7-2 to TRBJ2-5, with 8 bases aligning to TRBD2. The germline gives CDR1 SGHTA, CDR2 FQGNSA. The CDR3 runs to 14 residues. V dropped 1 base and J dropped 4; count of bases not matched to a gene: 2. CDR3 protein: CASSLGLAGETQYF. The CDR3 coding sequence is TGTGCCAGCAGCTTAGGGCTAGCGGGAGAGACCCAGTACTTC.

This clonotype has more than one count but fewer than ten. This chain uses TRBV5-1 with TRBJ2-7, with D uncertain. Trimming took off 2 bases at V and 6 bases at J, with 15 bases between the two ends. In germline, CDR1 is SGHRS, CDR2 YFSETQ. This CDR3 is 14 amino acids long. The CDR3 reads CASSLWTRRGEQYF. In DNA form, the CDR3 reads TGCGCCAGCAGCTTATGGACCCGGCGTGGCGAGCAGTACTTC.

This clonotype has ten or more counts. The V and J genes are TRBV7-9 and TRBJ2-7; no clear D gene. CDR1 and CDR2 (germline): SEHNR, FQNEAQ (reference sequence). With 5 bases removed from V and 5 bases from J, the gap between germline ends came to 7 bases. The CDR3 has 11 residues. CDR3 loop: CASSRVDEQYF. The DNA for the CDR3 is TGTGCCAGCAGCAGGGTAGACGAGCAGTACTTC.

This clonotype occurred many times. The genes are TRBV2 and TRBJ2-2; 12 nucleotides align to TRBD2. Germline V CDR1 and CDR2: SNHLY, FYNNEI. The CDR3 covers 15 residues. J gave up 6 bases and V 3 bases, and 2 bases lay outside the gene matches. The CDR3 loop is CASSETSGSAGELFF. DNA of the CDR3: TGTGCCAGCAGTGAGACTAGCGGGAGCGCCGGGGAGCTGTTTTTT.

The rearrangement uses TRBV6-5 and TRBJ2-1, with D perhaps TRBD2 (6 bases). The CDR3 consists of 17 residues. With 1 base removed from V and 0 bases from J, the gap between germline ends came to 13 bases. Looked up from germline, CDR1 is MNHEY and CDR2 is SVGAGI. The CDR3 DNA reads as TGTGCCAGCAGTTACTTCTCATCGGGAGCCTCCTACAATGAGCAGTTCTTC. Amino acid sequence: CASSYFSSGASYNEQFF.

The sample holds many counts of this clonotype. The J gene is TRBJ2-3, the V gene TRBV28; D is possibly TRBD1 or TRBD2 (5 bases each). Germline CDR1 and CDR2: MDHEN and SYDVKM. Trimming pared 3 bases from V and 6 bases from J, leaving 10 bases between. This CDR3 comprises 13 residues. The CDR3 bases are TGTGCCAGCAGTTTGGGGGATGTGGATACGCAGTATTTT. It translates to CASSLGDVDTQYF.

This clonotype was counted at least ten times. The rearrangement links TRBV28 to TRBJ2-7; 13 bases fit TRBD2. Per the germline V gene, CDR1 is MDHEN and CDR2 is SYDVKM. The CDR3 extends over 16 amino acids. After removal of 5 bases from V and 2 bases from J, the junction contained 6 bases not matched to a gene. The CDR3 is CASSRGLAGEPYEQYF. CDR3 bases: TGTGCCAGCAGTCGAGGACTAGCGGGAGAGCCCTACGAGCAGTACTTC.

This clonotype was seen repeatedly, ten times or more. The chain joins TRBV7-8 to TRBJ2-3; D gene unclear. The V end was cut by 5 bases, the J end by 6 bases, with 9 bases between. CDR1 and CDR2 from the germline V gene are SGHVS and FQNEAQ. This CDR3 region has 12 residues. The CDR3 sequence is CASSLTGDTQYF. The CDR3 region has the DNA TGTGCCAGCAGCCTTACTGGGGATACGCAGTATTTT.

CDR3 region: CAISGGRVENSYNEQFF. The DNA for the CDR3 is TGTGCCATCTCGGGGGGCCGCGTGGAAAACTCCTACAATGAGCAGTTCTTC. The chain employs TRBV6-2 or TRBV6-3 and TRBJ2-1; D possibly corresponds to TRBD2 (7 bases). Germline V gene data show CDR1 as MNHEY and CDR2 as SVGEGT. The V gene lost 10 bases and the J gene lost 0 bases, with 22 bases spanning the gap. The CDR3 has 17 amino acids.

The rearrangement uses TRBV7-2 and TRBJ2-1; D ambiguous. This CDR3 region has 15 residues. Germline CDR1 SGHTA, CDR2 FQGNSA. V was shortened by 1 base and J by 7 bases, with 14 bases between the two germline ends. CDR3 nucleotide sequence: TGTGCCAGCAGCTTAGGGGTAGTGACGACAAATGAGCAGTTCTTC. Translated: CASSLGVVTTNEQFF.

J is TRBJ2-2 and V is TRBV11-2, with 7 positions matching TRBD2. CDR1 and CDR2 from the germline V gene are SGHAT and FQNNGV. Germline trimming cut 2 bases from V and 4 bases from J; bases unmatched to any gene: 7. CDR3 size: 16 residues. CDR3 amino acids: CASSLPGRMTTGELFF. The DNA of the CDR3 is TGTGCCAGCAGCTTACCCGGGAGGATGACCACCGGGGAGCTGTTTTTT.